The entry below gives a single T cell receptor beta chain sequence along with its context. Its antigen is currently unknown. The sample belongs to a study of cytomegalovirus exposure and HLA in healthy donors. With 60 Vbeta and 13 Jbeta primers, the PCR was carried out. TCRdb keeps only in-frame clones here, not all; method: immunoSEQ multiplex PCR. The sample has roughly 190,000 clones; around 78% are singletons. Healthy individuals who donated bone marrow served as the donors. This CDR3 region has 14 residues. Germline CDR1 SGHRS, CDR2 YFSETQ. V lost 0 bases, J lost 5 bases, and 11 bases lay in between. The study's findings and limits: Cytomegalovirus-associated TCR beta chains were listed, numbering more than 150. In a later analysis, about 17,000 TCR beta sequences were associated with HLA alleles at 0.05 false discovery rate. Later analysis associated a missense DCLRE1C variant with TCR beta V- and J-gene trimming.

The sample taken for sequencing was PBMCs. The V gene is TRBV5-1, the J gene TRBJ1-1; D is perhaps TRBD1 (5 bases). The source of this sequence is a woman aged 25 to 39 in good health and CMV-seropositive. This chain's CDR3 is CASSLAGGETEAFF. The CDR3, as DNA: TGCGCCAGCAGCTTGGCCGGAGGGGAGACTGAAGCTTTCTTT. Looking up the rest from reference TRBV5-1 and TRBJ1-1 gives the full variable domain: KAGVTQTPRYLIKTRGQQVTLSCSPISGHRSVSWYQQTPGQGLQFLFEYFSETQRNKGNFPGRFSGRQFSNSRSEMNVSTLELGDSALYLCASSLAGGETEAFFGQGTRLTVV.